The 19 T cell receptor beta chains presented below share a single source sample, sequenced in a study of blood T cell repertoires in COVID-19. Profiling relied on immunoSEQ multiplex PCR, and the TCRdb table lists in-frame clones only, not all of them. This table has 30,000 to 40,000 clones, about 82% appearing once. Input material: peripheral blood. Source of these receptors: a human donor in a cohort sampled during active COVID-19.

The V gene is TRBV24-1, the J gene TRBJ2-1; possible D gene TRBD1, 6 bases. Germline V gene data show CDR1 as KGHDR and CDR2 as SFDVKD. The length of the CDR3 is 16 residues. Trimming cost V 2 bases and J 2 bases, with 12 bases left between them. This CDR3 is CATSDSTGRAYNEQFF. The DNA for the CDR3 is TGTGCCACCAGTGATTCTACAGGGCGGGCCTACAATGAGCAGTTCTTC.

The chain combines TRBV6-5 with TRBJ2-7; D remains unclear. The CDR3 covers 13 residues. V was cut by 0 bases and J by 3 bases, with 6 bases left in between. CDR1 is MNHEY, CDR2 SVGAGI, per germline. The CDR3 coding sequence is TGTGCCAGCAGTTACTCGGGCAGCTACGAGCAGTACTTC. Amino acid sequence: CASSYSGSYEQYF.

This rearrangement joins TRBV6-2 or TRBV6-3 to TRBJ2-1, with D uncertain. The germline V and J ends were trimmed by 0 bases and 4 bases, with 7 bases remaining between them. CDR3 size: 14 residues. Germline V lookup: CDR1 MNHEY, CDR2 SVGEGT. This CDR3 is CASSYSLTYNEQFF. The CDR3 nucleotides read TGTGCCAGCAGTTACTCCTTGACTTACAATGAGCAGTTCTTC.

The V and J genes are TRBV6-6 and TRBJ1-2; D perhaps matches TRBD1 (6 bases). Germline assignment: CDR1 MNHNY and CDR2 SVGAGI (reference sequence). The CDR3 contains 14 residues. Trimming removed 5 bases at V and 6 bases at J, with 16 bases between. The CDR3 nucleotides are TGTGCCAGCAGTGCACAGGGTGGAGTGGATGGCTACACCTTC. Its translation is CASSAQGGVDGYTF.

This clone was seen only once. This chain's CDR3 is CASSGGRGSYEQYF. DNA for the CDR3: TGTGCCAGCAGTGGCGGGAGGGGATCCTACGAGCAGTACTTC. J is TRBJ2-7 and V is TRBV2; 9 bases are shared with TRBD2. V shed 4 bases, J shed 1 base, and the junction held 2 bases outside the gene matches. Germline loops: CDR1 SNHLY, CDR2 FYNNEI. The CDR3 extends over 14 amino acids.

The chain combines TRBV7-9 with TRBJ1-5; D call uncertain. Trimming pared 0 bases from V and 5 bases from J, leaving 17 bases between. The CDR3 runs 17 residues. Looked up from germline, CDR1 is SEHNR and CDR2 is FQNEAQ (reference sequence). The CDR3 bases are TGTGCCAGCAGCTTAGCGACCCGGGTCTCGGCGGATCAGCCCCAGCATTTT. This gives the protein CASSLATRVSADQPQHF. The variable domain in full, completed from reference TRBV7-9 and TRBJ1-5, reads DTGVSQNPRHKITKRGQNVTFRCDPISEHNRLYWYRQTLGQGPEFLTYFQNEAQLEKSRLLSDRFSAERPKGSFSTLEIQRTEQGDSAMYLCASSLATRVSADQPQHFGDGTRLSIL.

CDR3 sequence reads: CASSQGQESPLHF. As DNA, the CDR3 is TGTGCCAGCAGCCAGGGGCAGGAGTCACCCCTCCACTTT. The chain is built from TRBV3-1 (or the pseudogene TRBV3-2) and TRBJ1-6; D is possibly TRBD1 (5 bases). CDR1 is LGHDT, CDR2 YNNKEL, per germline (reference sequence). V lost 3 bases, J lost 10 bases, and 10 bases lay in between. The CDR3 contains 13 residues.

This chain connects TRBV12-3 or TRBV12-4 to TRBJ2-7, with D maybe TRBD1 (6 bases). The CDR3 is made up of 13 amino acids. Trimming cost V 6 bases and J 6 bases, with 15 bases left between them. CDR3 in DNA: TGTGCCAGCAGCCTACAGGGTGGCCTCGAGCAGTACTTC. The encoded protein is CASSLQGGLEQYF.

The table lists this clone with a few counts. The rearrangement uses TRBV6-2 or TRBV6-3 and TRBJ2-2; perhaps TRBD2 as D (5 bases). V was cut by 5 bases and J by 6 bases, with 10 bases left in between. Looked up from germline, CDR1 is MNHEY and CDR2 is SVGEGT. CDR3 length: 13 amino acids. This chain's CDR3 is CASSPRASGELFF. The CDR3, as DNA: TGTGCCAGCAGTCCGAGGGCGTCCGGGGAGCTGTTTTTT.

This chain uses TRBV24-1 with TRBJ2-1, with D unclear. Trimming shortened V by 4 bases and J by 3 bases, and 3 bases separated the two germline ends. Germline CDR1 is KGHDR and CDR2 is SFDVKD. CDR3 length equals 12 residues. CDR3 DNA: TGTGCCACCAGTGACTACTACAATGAGCAGTTCTTC. Translated, it gives CATSDYYNEQFF.

This chain connects TRBV28 to TRBJ2-2, with a possible D match to TRBD1 (5 bases). Trimming took off 5 bases at V and 6 bases at J, with 19 bases between the two ends. There are 16 residues in the CDR3. CDR1 MDHEN and CDR2 SYDVKM come from the germline V gene. CDR3: CASSPPAGLRSGELFF. CDR3 nucleotides: TGTGCCAGCAGTCCCCCAGCAGGGCTTCGTTCCGGGGAGCTGTTTTTT.

J is TRBJ2-1 and V is TRBV9, with 10 positions matching TRBD2. The V segment lost 0 bases and the J segment 4 bases; nucleotides outside the gene matches: 4. Germline CDR1 and CDR2: SGDLS and YYNGEE. CDR3 length: 16 residues. CDR3 sequence: CASSVGASGGYNEQFF. DNA for the CDR3: TGTGCCAGCAGCGTAGGGGCTAGCGGGGGATACAATGAGCAGTTCTTC.

The gene calls are TRBV19 and TRBJ2-2; D is uncertain. The V gene's germline CDR1 is LNHDA and CDR2 SQIVND (reference sequence). The CDR3 spans 12 residues. V lost 6 bases and J 5 bases, leaving 7 bases between the germline ends. CDR3 in amino acids: CASRKRTGELFF. Written as DNA, the CDR3 is TGTGCCAGTAGGAAGAGGACCGGGGAGCTGTTTTTT.

V gene TRBV5-4 combines with J gene TRBJ2-6; 8 nucleotides agree with TRBD1. Trimming cost V 0 bases and J 2 bases; bases outside gene matches: 4. This CDR3 comprises 17 residues. Germline assignment: CDR1 SGHNT and CDR2 YYREEE (reference sequence). CDR3 DNA: TGTGCCAGCAGCTTGGAGTCAGGGGGCACTGGGGCCAACGTCCTGACTTTC. Its translation: CASSLESGGTGANVLTF.

This chain uses TRBV5-1 with TRBJ2-2; D possibly corresponds to TRBD2 (5 bases). Germline CDR1 SGHRS, CDR2 YFSETQ. The CDR3 totals 13 residues. Trimming took 3 bases from V and 5 from J, leaving 8 bases between them. CDR3 amino acids: CASSWTGTGELFF. CDR3 bases: TGCGCCAGCAGCTGGACGGGAACCGGGGAGCTGTTTTTT.

In its sample, this clone was seen once. The chain has TRBV18 and TRBJ2-1; 10 bases fit TRBD1. The CDR3 consists of 16 residues. Trimming at V came to 3 bases and at J to 2 bases, leaving 4 bases not matched to a gene. The V gene's germline CDR1 is KGHSH and CDR2 LQKENI. The CDR3 protein is CASSPPGTGAYNEQFF. The CDR3 nucleotides read TGTGCCAGCTCACCTCCCGGGACAGGGGCCTACAATGAGCAGTTCTTC. Full variable domain (outside the CDR3, taken from reference TRBV18 and TRBJ2-1): NAGVMQNPRHLVRRRGQEARLRCSPMKGHSHVYWYRQLPEEGLKFMVYLQKENIIDESGMPKERFSAEFPKEGPSILRIQQVVRGDSAAYFCASSPPGTGAYNEQFFGPGTRLTVL.

The rearrangement links TRBV11-3 to TRBJ1-5; no definite D call. The CDR3 extends over 13 amino acids. In germline, CDR1 is SGHNT, CDR2 YENEEA. Trimming took off 3 bases at V and 9 bases at J, with 12 bases between the two ends. The CDR3 sequence is CASSLECRWPQHF. The CDR3 DNA reads as TGTGCCAGCAGCTTGGAGTGCCGTTGGCCCCAGCATTTT. The full variable domain, completed using reference TRBV11-3 and TRBJ1-5, is EAGVVQSPRYKIIEKKQPVAFWCNPISGHNTLYWYLQNLGQGPELLIRYENEEAVDDSQLPKDRFSAERLKGVDSTLKIQPAELGDSAVYLCASSLECRWPQHFGDGTRLSIL.

The V call is TRBV7-3, the J call TRBJ2-5; 8 nucleotides match TRBD2. J was trimmed by 2 bases and V by 5 bases; bases with no gene match: 1. Germline V gene sequence: CDR1 SGHTA, CDR2 FQGTGA. This CDR3 has 13 residues. CDR3 residues: CASSRGGQETQYF. Here the CDR3 DNA reads TGTGCCAGCAGCCGGGGGGGTCAAGAGACCCAGTACTTC.

A remark on this clone: This sample also contains other DNA sequences that code for the same CDR3. The chain has TRBV3-1 (or the pseudogene TRBV3-2) and TRBJ2-1, with 10 bases fitting TRBD2. The CDR3 runs to 16 residues. Germline V lookup: CDR1 LGHDT, CDR2 YNNKEL (reference sequence). Trimming removed 2 bases from V and 4 bases from J; junction bases left unmatched: 5. CDR3 sequence reads: CASSQYSGGSYNEQFF. CDR3 DNA sequence: TGTGCCAGCAGCCAATATAGCGGGGGGTCGTACAATGAGCAGTTCTTC.